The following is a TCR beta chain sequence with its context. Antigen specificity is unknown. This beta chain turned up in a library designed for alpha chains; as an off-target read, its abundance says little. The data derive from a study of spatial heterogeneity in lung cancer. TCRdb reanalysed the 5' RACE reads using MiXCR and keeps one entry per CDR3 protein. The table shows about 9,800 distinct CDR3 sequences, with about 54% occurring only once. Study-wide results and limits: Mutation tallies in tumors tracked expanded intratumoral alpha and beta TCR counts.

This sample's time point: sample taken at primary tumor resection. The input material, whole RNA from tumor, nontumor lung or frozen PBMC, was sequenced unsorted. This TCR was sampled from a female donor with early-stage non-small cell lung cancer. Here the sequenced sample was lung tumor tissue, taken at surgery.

CDR3 nucleotides: TGTGCCAGTAGTTACAGGTACAATTCACCCCTCCACTTT. This sequence encodes CASSYRYNSPLHF. The chain has TRBV19 and TRBJ1-6; weak D call: TRBD1 (5 bases). CDR1 is LNHDA, CDR2 SQIVND, per germline (reference sequence). The V and J ends lost 5 bases and 7 bases respectively, with 9 bases between them. The CDR3 contains 13 residues. The full variable domain, rest sourced from reference TRBV19 and TRBJ1-6, is DGGITQSPKYLFRKEGQNVTLSCEQNLNHDAMYWYRQDPGQGLRLIYYSQIVNDFQKGDIAEGYSVSREKKESFPLTVTSAQKNPTAFYLCASSYRYNSPLHFGNGTRLTVT.